Sequencing of this TCR beta chain was carried out in a study of T cell repertoires in cytomegalovirus infection. At the level of the study: Public TCR beta signatures indicated both CMV infection and matching HLA type. Study-wide findings and caveats: CMV-specific TCR beta clonotypes restricted by HLA-C were the ones dominating the ex vivo response.

Many counts were recorded for this clonotype. Antigen specificity is unknown. In TCRdb, the reads were re-called with MiXCR into one record per CDR3 protein. The sample contains 400,000 to 550,000 distinct CDR3 sequences, about 11% of which appear only once. From germline, CDR1 is SNHLY and CDR2 FYNNEI. There are 12 residues in the CDR3. V lost 8 bases and J lost 10; bases outside the gene matches: 1. This clonotype originated in a human donor in good health (CMV status not recorded). Some clones in this sample may be carry-over from other donors' samples. Sequencing was performed on PBMCs. This rearrangement joins TRBV2 to TRBJ2-1; 14 nucleotides agree with TRBD2. CDR3 sequence (DNA): TGTGCCAGCGGGACTAGCGGGGGAGAGCAGTTCTTC. It codes for CASGTSGGEQFF.